Following are 18 T cell receptor beta chains from one sample sequenced in a study of blood T cell repertoires in COVID-19. The repertoire was sequenced with immunoSEQ multiplex PCR; TCRdb's copy has only in-frame clones and lacks some. The table shows 75,000 to 95,000 clones, with approximately 85% occurring only once. Sequences were obtained from peripheral blood. The receptors originated from a human donor in a cohort sampled during active COVID-19.

DNA of the CDR3: TGTGCCAGAAGCTTCCGCGAACAGGGGCGCCACCCCTACGAGCAGTACTTC. Protein product: CARSFREQGRHPYEQYF. This rearrangement joins TRBV5-3 to TRBJ2-7, with 7 bases fitting TRBD1. TRBV5-3 qualifies as an ORF whose function is uncertain. CDR3 length: 17 amino acids. V trimming: 2 bases; J trimming: 2 bases; junction bases outside the gene matches: 13.

The chain uses TRBV19 and TRBJ1-5; 7 nucleotides agree with TRBD1. V was clipped by 5 bases and J by 6 bases; unmatched bases: 13. This CDR3 contains 16 residues. Germline values: CDR1 LNHDA, CDR2 SQIVND (reference sequence). CDR3 loop: CASSVGQALSGQPQHF. The CDR3 DNA follows: TGTGCCAGTAGTGTCGGACAGGCGCTATCAGGTCAGCCCCAGCATTTT.

V and J are TRBV2 and TRBJ2-1; 7 bases align to TRBD2. This CDR3 contains 16 residues. The germline V gene has CDR1 SNHLY and CDR2 FYNNEI. The V and J ends lost 5 bases and 0 bases, in that order; junction bases with no gene match: 7. The CDR3 protein is CASSNRGVSSYNEQFF. CDR3 nucleotides: TGTGCCAGCAGTAACCGGGGGGTTAGCTCCTACAATGAGCAGTTCTTC.

The chain has TRBV6-1 and TRBJ2-5, with TRBD1 matching 8 bases. The CDR3 is 16 residues long. V lost 1 base to trimming and J lost 2 bases; unmatched junction nucleotides: 6. Germline values: CDR1 MNHNS, CDR2 SASEGT. The CDR3 DNA is TGTGCCAGCAGTGAAGATAGCAGGGGGCCTCAAGAGACCCAGTACTTC. Its translation: CASSEDSRGPQETQYF.

Here the CDR3 DNA reads TGTGCCAGCCGGTCCGAGGGGACCCAGTACTTC. Protein sequence: CASRSEGTQYF. The gene calls are TRBV2 and TRBJ2-5; tentative D call: TRBD2 (5 bases). CDR3 length: 11 residues. The ends were cut back, 8 bases at V and 7 bases at J, with 11 bases in the middle. Germline loops: CDR1 SNHLY, CDR2 FYNNEI.

V is TRBV5-1 and J is TRBJ2-2; D might be TRBD2 (6 bases). The CDR3 loop spans 15 amino acids. V lost 1 base and J 3 bases, leaving 10 bases between the germline ends. CDR1 is SGHRS, CDR2 YFSETQ, per germline. DNA for the CDR3: TGCGCCAGCAGCTTGCGGGGGAGCTACACCGGGGAGCTGTTTTTT. The encoded protein is CASSLRGSYTGELFF. The full variable domain, in which reference TRBV5-1 and TRBJ2-2 provide the parts outside the CDR3, is KAGVTQTPRYLIKTRGQQVTLSCSPISGHRSVSWYQQTPGQGLQFLFEYFSETQRNKGNFPGRFSGRQFSNSRSEMNVSTLELGDSALYLCASSLRGSYTGELFFGEGSRLTVL.

The chain joins TRBV7-9 to TRBJ2-7; TRBD1 might be the D (6 bases). CDR1 SEHNR and CDR2 FQNEAQ come from the germline V gene (reference sequence). The CDR3 is 14 residues long. V shed 4 bases and J shed 2 bases, with 12 bases lying between them. In DNA form, the CDR3 reads TGTGCCAGCAGCTATTGGGACACGCCCTACGAGCAGTACTTC. This encodes CASSYWDTPYEQYF.

The V and J genes are TRBV2 and TRBJ1-5; D is perhaps TRBD1 (5 bases). Germline V gene data show CDR1 as SNHLY and CDR2 as FYNNEI. There are 14 residues in the CDR3. Trimming removed 6 bases at V and 6 bases at J, with 15 bases between. CDR3 in DNA: TGTGCCAGCAGCAGGGACCGGAGGGGTCAGCCCCAGCATTTT. Amino acids: CASSRDRRGQPQHF.

The chain carries TRBV5-1 and TRBJ1-1, with a tentative D call TRBD1 (5 bases). The CDR3 has 12 amino acids. The V end lost 5 bases, the J end lost 5 bases, and 10 bases lay between the germline ends. Per the germline V gene, CDR1 is SGHRS and CDR2 is YFSETQ. DNA for the CDR3: TGCGCCAGCAGACGGGGGATGACTGAAGCTTTCTTT. It specifies CASRRGMTEAFF.

V is TRBV18 and J is TRBJ1-6; D may be TRBD1 (6 bases). CDR1 is KGHSH, CDR2 LQKENI, per germline. Trimming left V 4 bases short and J 0 bases short, with 25 bases between. This CDR3 spans 21 amino acids. The CDR3 here is CASSRVQGSDFLSSYNSPLHF. CDR3 coding DNA: TGTGCCAGCTCACGCGTACAGGGCTCGGATTTTCTTAGCTCCTATAATTCACCCCTCCACTTT. Drawing the rest from reference TRBV18 and TRBJ1-6, the complete variable domain is NAGVMQNPRHLVRRRGQEARLRCSPMKGHSHVYWYRQLPEEGLKFMVYLQKENIIDESGMPKERFSAEFPKEGPSILRIQQVVRGDSAAYFCASSRVQGSDFLSSYNSPLHFGNGTRLTVT.

This chain links TRBV3-1 (or the pseudogene TRBV3-2) with TRBJ1-4, with D tentatively TRBD1 (5 bases). This CDR3 has 15 amino acids. Germline V gene data show CDR1 as LGHDT and CDR2 as YNNKEL (reference sequence). Trimming took 0 bases from V and 8 from J, leaving 13 bases between them. The CDR3 is CASSQEGQGREKLFF. CDR3 bases: TGTGCCAGCAGCCAAGAAGGCCAGGGAAGGGAAAAACTGTTTTTT.

The J gene is TRBJ1-5, the V gene TRBV14; D is ambiguous. Germline V CDR1 and CDR2: SGHDN, FVKESK. The V end was cut by 3 bases, the J end by 2 bases, with 5 bases between. This CDR3 has 13 residues. CDR3 sequence (DNA): TGTGCCAGCAGCCAGGGCGGCAATCAGCCCCAGCATTTT. Translating it yields CASSQGGNQPQHF.

V is TRBV5-1 and J is TRBJ2-6; TRBD1 agrees at 8 bases. The V gene's germline CDR1 is SGHRS and CDR2 YFSETQ. J was trimmed by 2 bases and V by 3 bases; bases with no gene match: 7. The CDR3 consists of 17 residues. CDR3 protein: CASSSGQGEPGANVLTF. The CDR3 DNA reads as TGCGCCAGCAGCTCCGGACAGGGCGAGCCTGGGGCCAACGTCCTGACTTTC.

The chain combines TRBV3-1 (or the pseudogene TRBV3-2) with TRBJ1-2, with D possibly being TRBD1 (6 bases). The germline V and J ends were trimmed by 6 bases and 3 bases, with 11 bases remaining between them. The germline V gene has CDR1 LGHDT and CDR2 YNNKEL (reference sequence). This CDR3 is 13 amino acids long. The CDR3 nucleotides read TGTGCCAGCAGTTTACAGGGCTACTATGGCTACACCTTC. This translates into CASSLQGYYGYTF.

This sequence joins TRBV12-5 and TRBJ1-2; D remains unclear. Germline CDR1 and CDR2: LGHNT and FRNRAP. This CDR3 has 15 residues. V lost 5 bases and J lost 7, with 20 bases in between. The CDR3 is CASGANREGLSGYTF. DNA for the CDR3: TGTGCTAGTGGTGCCAATCGGGAAGGGCTAAGTGGCTACACCTTC.

The chain uses TRBV29-1 and TRBJ2-4, with D tentatively TRBD1 (5 bases). Looked up from germline, CDR1 is SQVTM and CDR2 is ANQGSEA. Trimming left V 6 bases short and J 11 bases short, with 11 bases between. CDR3 size: 10 residues. The CDR3 bases are TGCAGCGTCAGGGAAACACTTCAGTACTTC. Protein sequence: CSVRETLQYF.

In this sample, this clone turned up once. V is TRBV11-3 and J is TRBJ2-1, with 7 bases aligning to TRBD2. Unmatched junction bases numbered 3, after V lost 0 bases and J lost 7 bases. Looked up from germline, CDR1 is SGHNT and CDR2 is YENEEA. CDR3 length: 14 amino acids. CDR3 coding DNA: TGTGCCAGCAGCTTAGAAGCCGGGAGGAATGAGCAGTTCTTC. This gives the protein CASSLEAGRNEQFF.

The J gene is TRBJ2-7, the V gene TRBV6-6; 9 nucleotides line up with TRBD1. CDR3 length: 15 amino acids. The germline gives CDR1 MNHNY, CDR2 SVGAGI (reference sequence). J lost 1 base, V lost 7 bases, and 8 bases had no gene match. In nucleotides, the CDR3 is TGTGCCAGCACCGAGGAAGACAGGGGGTCCTACGAGCAGTACTTC. Translation: CASTEEDRGSYEQYF.